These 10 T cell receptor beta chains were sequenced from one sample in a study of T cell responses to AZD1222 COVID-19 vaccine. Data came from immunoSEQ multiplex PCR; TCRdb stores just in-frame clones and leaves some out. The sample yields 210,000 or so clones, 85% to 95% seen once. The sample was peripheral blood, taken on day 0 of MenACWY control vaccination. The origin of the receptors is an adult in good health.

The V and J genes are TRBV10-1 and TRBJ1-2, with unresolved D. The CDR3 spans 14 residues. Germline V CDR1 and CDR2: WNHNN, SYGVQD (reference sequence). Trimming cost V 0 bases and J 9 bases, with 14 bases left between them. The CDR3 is CASSESGSPRSYTF. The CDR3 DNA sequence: TGCGCCAGCAGTGAGTCGGGTTCTCCCAGAAGCTACACCTTC.

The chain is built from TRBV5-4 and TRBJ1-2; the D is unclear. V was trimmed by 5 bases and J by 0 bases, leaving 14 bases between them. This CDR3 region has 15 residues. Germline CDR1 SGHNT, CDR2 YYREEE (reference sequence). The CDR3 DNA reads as TGTGCCAGCAGGGCGGCCCGTTCCACTAACTATGGCTACACCTTC. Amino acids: CASRAARSTNYGYTF.

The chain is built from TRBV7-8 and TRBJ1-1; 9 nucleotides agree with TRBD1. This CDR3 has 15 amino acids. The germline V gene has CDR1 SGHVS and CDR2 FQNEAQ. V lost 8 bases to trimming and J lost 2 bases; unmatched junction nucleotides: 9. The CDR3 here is CASRAQGAINTEAFF. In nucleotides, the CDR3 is TGTGCCAGCCGGGCACAGGGGGCGATCAACACTGAAGCTTTCTTT.

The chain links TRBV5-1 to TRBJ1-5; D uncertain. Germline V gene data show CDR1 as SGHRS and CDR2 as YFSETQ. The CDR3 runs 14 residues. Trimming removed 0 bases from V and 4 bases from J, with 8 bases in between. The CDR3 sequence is CASSLGQANQPQHF. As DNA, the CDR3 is TGCGCCAGCAGCTTGGGGCAGGCTAATCAGCCCCAGCATTTT.

CDR3 loop: CASSTQRNYGYTF. In nucleotides, the CDR3 is TGTGCCAGCAGCACCCAACGCAACTATGGCTACACCTTC. The rearrangement links TRBV3-1 (or the pseudogene TRBV3-2) to TRBJ1-2; D gene unclear. Trimming shortened V by 5 bases and J by 2 bases, and 9 bases separated the two germline ends. The CDR3 runs 13 residues. Germline loops: CDR1 LGHDT, CDR2 YNNKEL (reference sequence).

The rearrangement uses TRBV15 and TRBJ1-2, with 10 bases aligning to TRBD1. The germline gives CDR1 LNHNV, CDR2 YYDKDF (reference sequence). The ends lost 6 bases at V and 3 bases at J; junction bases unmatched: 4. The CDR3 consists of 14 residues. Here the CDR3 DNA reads TGTGCCACCAGACGACAGGGGGCTGACTATGGCTACACCTTC. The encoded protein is CATRRQGADYGYTF.

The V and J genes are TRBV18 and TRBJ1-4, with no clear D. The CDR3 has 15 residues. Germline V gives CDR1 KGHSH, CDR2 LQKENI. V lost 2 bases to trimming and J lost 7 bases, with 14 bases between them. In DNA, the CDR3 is TGTGCCAGCTCACCAGATAACGGCCCAGTTGAAAAACTGTTTTTT. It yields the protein CASSPDNGPVEKLFF. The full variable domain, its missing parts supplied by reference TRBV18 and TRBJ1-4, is NAGVMQNPRHLVRRRGQEARLRCSPMKGHSHVYWYRQLPEEGLKFMVYLQKENIIDESGMPKERFSAEFPKEGPSILRIQQVVRGDSAAYFCASSPDNGPVEKLFFGSGTQLSVL.

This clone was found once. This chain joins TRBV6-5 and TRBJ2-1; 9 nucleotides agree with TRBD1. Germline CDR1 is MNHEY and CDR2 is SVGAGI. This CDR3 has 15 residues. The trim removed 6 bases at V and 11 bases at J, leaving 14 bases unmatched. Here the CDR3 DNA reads TGTGCCAGCAGCCAGGACAGGGGTTGGGAGACCAAGCAGTTCTTC. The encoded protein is CASSQDRGWETKQFF.

CDR3 sequence reads: CASSRDSGWGYTF. The CDR3 DNA is TGTGCCAGCAGCCGGGACAGCGGATGGGGCTACACCTTC. The chain carries TRBV7-8 and TRBJ1-2; TRBD1 agrees at 7 bases. With 5 bases clipped from V and 8 bases from J, the junction kept 8 bases outside the gene matches. Germline CDR1 SGHVS, CDR2 FQNEAQ. CDR3 size: 13 residues.

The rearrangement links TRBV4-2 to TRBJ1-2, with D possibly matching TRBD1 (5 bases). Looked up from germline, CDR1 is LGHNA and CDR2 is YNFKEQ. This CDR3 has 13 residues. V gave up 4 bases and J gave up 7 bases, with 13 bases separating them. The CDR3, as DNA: TGTGCCAGCAGCCCCCCGCGGGGCGGTGGCTACACCTTC. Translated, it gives CASSPPRGGGYTF.